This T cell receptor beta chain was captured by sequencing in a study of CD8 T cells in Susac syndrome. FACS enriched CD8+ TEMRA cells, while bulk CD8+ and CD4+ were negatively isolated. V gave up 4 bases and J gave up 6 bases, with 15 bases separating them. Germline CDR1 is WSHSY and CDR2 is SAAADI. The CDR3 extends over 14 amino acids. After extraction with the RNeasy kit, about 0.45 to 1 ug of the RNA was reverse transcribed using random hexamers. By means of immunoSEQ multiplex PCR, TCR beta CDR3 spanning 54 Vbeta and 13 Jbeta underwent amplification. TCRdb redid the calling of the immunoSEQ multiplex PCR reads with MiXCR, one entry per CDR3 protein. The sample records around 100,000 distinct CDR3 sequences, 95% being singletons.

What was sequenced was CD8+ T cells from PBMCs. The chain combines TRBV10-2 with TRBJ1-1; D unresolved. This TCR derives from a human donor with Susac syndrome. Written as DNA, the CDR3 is TGCGCCAGCAGTGTTAAAATCACGGGAGCTGAAGCTTTCTTT. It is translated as CASSVKITGAEAFF.